The clone carrying this TCR beta chain was detected once. Sequenced by immunoSEQ multiplex PCR; TCRdb stores in-frame clones only, minus some. The table has more than 250,000 clones, less than 90% seen once. Germline values: CDR1 MGHRA, CDR2 YSYEKL. The CDR3 has 19 residues. The J segment lost 1 base and the V segment lost 3 bases, leaving 11 bases of the junction unmatched. The data are from a study of blood T cell repertoires in COVID-19. Across the study: The cDNA or gDNA used as material had been derived from T cells, B-cell-depleted T cells, or PBMCs.

This chain connects TRBV4-1 to TRBJ2-6; 8 nucleotides line up with TRBD1. The source material was peripheral blood. This sequence was found in a man aged 55-75 years who had recovered from COVID-19. The chain's CDR3 is CASSHPARDRRSGANVLTF. The CDR3, as DNA: TGCGCCAGCAGCCACCCCGCTCGGGACAGGCGGTCTGGGGCCAACGTCCTGACTTTC.